Following are 27 T cell receptor beta chains from one sample sequenced in a study of CD8 T cells in ankylosing spondylitis. TCRdb redid the calling of the 5' RACE reads with MiXCR, one entry per CDR3 protein. The data show 180,000 or so distinct CDR3 sequences, around a tenth seen once. The material sequenced was blood, either unsorted or a sorted T cell fraction (not recorded which). These receptors all stem from a male donor with ankylosing spondylitis or in good health (not recorded which).

To note about this clonotype: A read error may be the cause here, since a much bigger clone is one base away. The chain carries TRBV12-3 or TRBV12-4 and TRBJ2-1, with D perhaps TRBD2 (7 bases). Trimming removed 6 bases from V and 6 bases from J, with 18 bases in between. The CDR3 is 15 amino acids. In nucleotides, the CDR3 is TGTGCCAGCAGGCTAAGGGGGGGGGCCTTCAATGAGCAGTTCTTC. Its protein is CASRLRGGAFNEQFF.

This clonotype was seen repeatedly, ten times or more. This chain links TRBV15 with TRBJ2-7; D possibly corresponds to TRBD2 (6 bases). The CDR3 sequence is 14 residues long. Trimming stripped 3 bases from V and 2 bases from J, with 11 bases between. CDR1 and CDR2 from the germline V gene are LNHNV and YYDKDF (reference sequence). CDR3 sequence (DNA): TGTGCCACCAGCAGGAGCGGGCGACCCTACGAGCAGTACTTC. Translation gives CATSRSGRPYEQYF.

V usage is TRBV27 and J usage is TRBJ1-2; unclear D gene. V was pared by 3 bases and J by 0 bases, with 17 bases between. Germline CDR1 is MNHEY and CDR2 is SMNVEV (reference sequence). This CDR3 region has 17 residues. The CDR3 spells CASSLVSGRTPNYGYTF. The CDR3 coding sequence is TGTGCCAGCAGTTTGGTCTCAGGACGAACCCCTAACTATGGCTACACCTTC.

The V call is TRBV5-1, the J call TRBJ1-1; D gene uncertain. Germline V gives CDR1 SGHRS, CDR2 YFSETQ. This CDR3 contains 14 residues. Trimming took off 0 bases at V and 1 base at J, with 7 bases between the two ends. CDR3 bases: TGCGCCAGCAGCTTGGCCACAGAGAACACTGAAGCTTTCTTT. Its translation: CASSLATENTEAFF.

This clonotype was detected only a few times. The chain uses TRBV4-1 and TRBJ2-7; no clear D. V was cut by 0 bases and J by 2 bases, with 8 bases left in between. Germline CDR1 is MGHRA and CDR2 is YSYEKL. The CDR3 covers 14 residues. The DNA for the CDR3 is TGCGCCAGCAGCCAAGATCCGTTCCCCTACGAGCAGTACTTC. Protein product: CASSQDPFPYEQYF.

This clonotype has ten or more counts. The chain links TRBV3-1 to TRBJ2-1; 8 bases fit TRBD2. Germline CDR1 LGHDT, CDR2 YNNKEL (reference sequence). J lost 6 bases, V lost 4 bases, and 11 bases had no gene match. The CDR3 loop spans 16 amino acids. The CDR3, as DNA: TGTGCCAGCAGCCCAGGCGGGAGGCCTAATCTCAATGAGCAGTTCTTC. Translating it yields CASSPGGRPNLNEQFF.

This clonotype was picked up many times. The chain recombines TRBV6-5 with TRBJ1-4; D not resolved. Trimming removed 4 bases at V and 0 bases at J, with 0 bases between. Germline CDR1 MNHEY, CDR2 SVGAGI. The CDR3 sequence is 12 residues long. CDR3 residues: CASSSTNEKLFF. The DNA of the CDR3 is TGTGCCAGCAGTTCAACTAATGAAAAACTGTTTTTT.

This clonotype turned up a few times. This chain joins TRBV12-3 or TRBV12-4 and TRBJ2-7, with 9 bases that match TRBD1. This CDR3 spans 14 amino acids. Losses at the gene ends were 6 bases for V and 3 bases for J; bases not matched to a gene: 6. CDR3 sequence reads: CASRGQGEDYEQYF. The DNA of the CDR3 is TGTGCCAGCAGGGGACAGGGTGAGGACTACGAGCAGTACTTC.

This clonotype was counted many times. The CDR3 DNA reads TGTGCCAGCAGCACTAAAGCCCCCGCTGAGCAGTTCTTC. The encoded protein is CASSTKAPAEQFF. The chain employs TRBV5-5 and TRBJ2-1, with no clear D. The CDR3 is made up of 13 amino acids. The V gene lost 4 bases and the J gene lost 9 bases, with 14 bases spanning the gap. Germline V gives CDR1 SGHKS, CDR2 YYEKEE (reference sequence).

With respect to this clonotype: This may stem from a read error, because a much larger clone lies one nucleotide away. This chain connects TRBV12-3 or TRBV12-4 to TRBJ2-1; D remains ambiguous. CDR3 size: 12 residues. CDR3 DNA sequence: TGTACCAGCAGTTTGAATGGCAATGAGCAGTTCTTC. This encodes CTSSLNGNEQFF.

The chain employs TRBV7-2 and TRBJ1-5; D is undetermined. Per germline, CDR1 SGHTA and CDR2 FQGNSA. Trimming took 0 bases from V and 5 from J, leaving 8 bases between them. The CDR3 loop spans 14 amino acids. CDR3 region: CASSLAIGYQPQHF. As DNA, the CDR3 is TGTGCCAGCAGCTTAGCAATAGGGTATCAGCCCCAGCATTTT.

This sequence joins TRBV5-5 and TRBJ2-1, with D tentatively TRBD1 (5 bases). Deletions cut 0 bases from V and 3 bases from J, with 13 bases between. Germline lookup yields CDR1 SGHKS and CDR2 YYEKEE (reference sequence). The CDR3 runs to 16 residues. Here the CDR3 DNA reads TGTGCCAGCAGCTTGGGCCCTAGAAGGGGCTACAATGAGCAGTTCTTC. Its translation: CASSLGPRRGYNEQFF.

The J gene is TRBJ1-2, the V gene TRBV29-1; 12 nucleotides match TRBD1. Germline CDR1 SQVTM, CDR2 ANQGSEA. V gave up 1 base and J gave up 7 bases; unmatched junction bases: 10. This CDR3 is 16 amino acids long. The CDR3 bases are TGCAGCGTTGAAGGGAGACTGGGACAGGGGGCGGGTGGCTACACCTTC. This gives the protein CSVEGRLGQGAGGYTF.

This clonotype was seen a handful of times. The chain has TRBV9 and TRBJ2-3; TRBD2 matches 7 bases. Per germline, CDR1 SGDLS and CDR2 YYNGEE. Germline trimming cut 1 base from V and 0 bases from J; bases unmatched to any gene: 8. CDR3 length: 17 residues. The CDR3: CASSVTTGGPSTDTQYF. For the CDR3, the DNA is TGTGCCAGCAGCGTAACGACGGGGGGACCTAGCACAGATACGCAGTATTTT.

There are many counts of this clonotype. V usage is TRBV9 and J usage is TRBJ1-5, with a tentative D call TRBD1 (6 bases). The CDR3 is made up of 15 amino acids. V was pared by 3 bases and J by 0 bases, with 10 bases between. CDR1 and CDR2 from the germline V gene are SGDLS and YYNGEE. The CDR3 reads CASSADSYSNQPQHF. The CDR3 nucleotides are TGTGCCAGCAGCGCGGACAGCTATAGCAATCAGCCCCAGCATTTT.

This clonotype has a count of ten or more. The chain employs TRBV7-6 and TRBJ2-7; D gene ambiguous. This CDR3 has 13 residues. V lost 3 bases, J lost 2 bases, and 8 bases lay in between. The V gene's germline CDR1 is SGHVS and CDR2 FNYEAQ. The CDR3 spells CASSLGSAYEQYF. CDR3 sequence (DNA): TGTGCCAGCAGCTTGGGCAGCGCCTACGAGCAGTACTTC.

The chain links TRBV7-8 to TRBJ2-2; 10 nucleotides match TRBD1. Germline CDR1 SGHVS, CDR2 FQNEAQ. The CDR3 sequence is 16 residues long. The V gene end was trimmed by 1 base and the J gene end by 4 bases; junction bases not matched to a gene: 3. The CDR3 DNA reads TGTGCCAGCAGCTTAGGGACAGGGGGAAGCACCGGGGAGCTGTTTTTT. Residues: CASSLGTGGSTGELFF.

J is TRBJ2-5 and V is TRBV7-2; D is uncertain. V was pared by 7 bases and J by 5 bases, with 14 bases between. CDR3 size: 13 residues. Germline V gene lookup returns CDR1 SGHTA and CDR2 FQGNSA. The CDR3 DNA reads TGTGCCAGCACGAACCCAGTTGTGGAGACCCAGTACTTC. It specifies CASTNPVVETQYF.

Comments on this clonotype: Its ends do not fully match the called genes, so a read error is possible. The chain is built from TRBV2 and TRBJ2-2; D is unresolved. The CDR3 covers 14 residues. The V gene's germline CDR1 is SNHLY and CDR2 FYNNEI. The CDR3 spells CASGERVNTGELFF. CDR3 coding DNA: TGTGCCAGCGGTGAGAGAGTGAACACCGGGGAGCTGTTTTTT.

This clonotype was counted at least ten times. The chain joins TRBV20-1 to TRBJ2-3; 7 bases agree with TRBD2. The germline V gene has CDR1 DFQATT and CDR2 SNEGSKA (reference sequence). The CDR3 has 17 amino acids. V gave up 0 bases and J gave up 0 bases; unmatched junction bases: 9. The CDR3 is CSARDASLASSTDTQYF. Here the CDR3 DNA reads TGCAGTGCTAGAGACGCCTCACTAGCGTCTAGCACAGATACGCAGTATTTT.

This clonotype appeared many times. The chain couples TRBV24-1 to TRBJ2-1, with a weak D call TRBD1 (7 bases). Trimming took off 4 bases at V and 8 bases at J, with 17 bases between the two ends. Germline V gene data show CDR1 as KGHDR and CDR2 as SFDVKD. This CDR3 comprises 15 residues. The CDR3 spells CATSDAGGIRDEQFF. For the CDR3, the DNA is TGTGCCACCAGTGACGCAGGGGGGATTCGGGATGAGCAGTTCTTC.

Ten or more counts support this clonotype. The genes are TRBV4-2 and TRBJ2-1; 9 bases align to TRBD2. CDR3 size: 16 residues. The ends lost 1 base at V and 2 bases at J; junction bases unmatched: 3. The V gene's germline CDR1 is LGHNA and CDR2 YNFKEQ. The CDR3 spells CASSQASSGAYNEQFF. In nucleotides, the CDR3 is TGTGCCAGCAGCCAAGCTTCTAGCGGGGCCTACAATGAGCAGTTCTTC.

Ten or more counts support this clonotype. This chain uses TRBV6-1 with TRBJ1-2, with D uncertain. With 5 bases removed from V and 0 bases from J, the gap between germline ends came to 7 bases. The CDR3 is 13 residues long. From germline, CDR1 is MNHNS and CDR2 SASEGT. Here the CDR3 DNA reads TGTGCCAGCAGTCCCCTTTCTAACTATGGCTACACCTTC. Its protein is CASSPLSNYGYTF.

This clonotype occurred many times. The chain is built from TRBV5-5 and TRBJ1-1; 7 bases line up with TRBD1. CDR3 length: 14 residues. Trimming removed 4 bases from V and 3 bases from J; junction bases left unmatched: 6. Germline V gene lookup returns CDR1 SGHKS and CDR2 YYEKEE (reference sequence). The CDR3 region has the DNA TGTGCCAGCAGCCCTGACAGGGATTACACTGAAGCTTTCTTT. Residues: CASSPDRDYTEAFF.

In regard to this clonotype: This sequence may be a read error, since a much larger clone differs from it by one base. The chain uses TRBV3-1 and TRBJ2-7; TRBD1 agrees at 12 bases. Looked up from germline, CDR1 is LGHDT and CDR2 is YNNKEL (reference sequence). This CDR3 spans 15 amino acids. CDR3 coding DNA: TGTGCCAGCAGCTTCTCCGGGACAGGGGGCCGCGAGCAGCACTTC. Residues: CASSFSGTGGREQHF.

The V and J genes are TRBV5-4 and TRBJ2-3; 8 positions match TRBD2. The CDR3 loop spans 15 amino acids. V lost 5 bases to trimming and J lost 2 bases; unmatched junction nucleotides: 7. Germline V CDR1 and CDR2: SGHNT, YYREEE (reference sequence). CDR3 amino acids: CASRVAGGATDTQYF. CDR3 in DNA: TGTGCCAGCAGGGTGGCGGGGGGTGCCACAGATACGCAGTATTTT. The full variable domain, its missing parts supplied by reference TRBV5-4 and TRBJ2-3, is ETGVTQSPTHLIKTRGQQVTLRCSSQSGHNTVSWYQQALGQGPQFIFQYYREEENGRGNFPPRFSGLQFPNYSSELNVNALELDDSALYLCASRVAGGATDTQYFGPGTRLTVL.

The table lists this clonotype with many counts. The chain is built from TRBV20-1 and TRBJ2-5; no reliable D call. Trimming took off 1 base at V and 3 bases at J, with 18 bases between the two ends. The CDR3 is 16 amino acids. Germline V gene data show CDR1 as DFQATT and CDR2 as SNEGSKA (reference sequence). The CDR3 region has the DNA TGCAGTGCTAGAGGAGGAACGCAACGGTGGGAAGAGACCCAGTACTTC. Its protein is CSARGGTQRWEETQYF.